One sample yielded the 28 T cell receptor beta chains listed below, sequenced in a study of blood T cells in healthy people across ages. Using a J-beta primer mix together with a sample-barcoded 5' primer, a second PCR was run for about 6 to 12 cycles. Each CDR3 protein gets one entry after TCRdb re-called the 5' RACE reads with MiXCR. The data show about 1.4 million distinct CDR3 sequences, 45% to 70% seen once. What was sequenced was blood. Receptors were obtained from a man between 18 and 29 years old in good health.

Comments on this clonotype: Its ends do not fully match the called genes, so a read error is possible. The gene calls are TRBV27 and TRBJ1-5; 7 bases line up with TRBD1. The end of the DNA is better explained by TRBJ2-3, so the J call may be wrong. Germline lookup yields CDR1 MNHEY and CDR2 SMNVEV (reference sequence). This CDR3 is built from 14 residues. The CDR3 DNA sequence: TGTGCTAGCAGTTTATCGAGGGGGCTTCAGCCCCAGTATTTT. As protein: CASSLSRGLQPQYF.

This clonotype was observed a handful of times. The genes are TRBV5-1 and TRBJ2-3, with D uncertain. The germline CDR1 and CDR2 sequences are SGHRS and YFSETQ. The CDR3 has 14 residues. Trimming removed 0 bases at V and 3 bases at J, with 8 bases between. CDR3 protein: CASSLVLGTDTQYF. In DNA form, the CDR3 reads TGCGCCAGCAGCTTGGTGTTGGGGACAGATACGCAGTATTTT.

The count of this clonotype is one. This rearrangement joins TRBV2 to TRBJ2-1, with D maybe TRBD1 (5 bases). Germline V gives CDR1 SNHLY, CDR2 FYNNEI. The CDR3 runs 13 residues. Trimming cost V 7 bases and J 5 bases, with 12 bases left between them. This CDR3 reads CASTRVRNNEQFF. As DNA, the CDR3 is TGTGCCAGCACCAGGGTTAGAAACAATGAGCAGTTCTTC.

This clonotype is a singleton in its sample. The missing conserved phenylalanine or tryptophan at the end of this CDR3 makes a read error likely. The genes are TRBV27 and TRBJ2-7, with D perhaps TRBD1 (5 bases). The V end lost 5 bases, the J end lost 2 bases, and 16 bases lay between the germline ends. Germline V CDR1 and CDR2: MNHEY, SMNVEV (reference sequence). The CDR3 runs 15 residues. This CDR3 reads CASSPPQTAAYEQYL. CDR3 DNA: TGTGCCAGCAGTCCCCCCCAGACAGCAGCCTACGAGCAGTACCTC.

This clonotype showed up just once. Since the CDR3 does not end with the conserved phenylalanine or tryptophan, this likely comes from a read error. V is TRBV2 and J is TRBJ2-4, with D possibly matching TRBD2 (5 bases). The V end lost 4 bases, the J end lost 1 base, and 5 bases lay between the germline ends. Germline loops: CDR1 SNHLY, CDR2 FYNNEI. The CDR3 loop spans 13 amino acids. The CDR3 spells CASSGEAKNIQYS. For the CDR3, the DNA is TGTGCCAGCAGTGGGGAGGCCAAAAACATTCAGTACTCC.

DNA for the CDR3: TGTGCCATCAGTGAGGGACAGCTTTACGAGCAGTACTTC. As protein: CAISEGQLYEQYF. The rearrangement joins TRBV10-3 to TRBJ2-4; D perhaps matches TRBD1 (6 bases). The J call may be mistaken, given a closer DNA end match to TRBJ2-7. The germline CDR1 and CDR2 sequences are ENHRY and SYGVKD. This CDR3 comprises 13 residues.

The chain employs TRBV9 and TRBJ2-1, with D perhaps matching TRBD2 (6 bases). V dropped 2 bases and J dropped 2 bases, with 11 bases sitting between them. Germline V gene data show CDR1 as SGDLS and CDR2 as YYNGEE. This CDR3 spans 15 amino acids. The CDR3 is CASSVRGSTYNEQFF. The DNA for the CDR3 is TGTGCCAGCAGCGTGCGGGGTTCGACCTACAATGAGCAGTTCTTC.

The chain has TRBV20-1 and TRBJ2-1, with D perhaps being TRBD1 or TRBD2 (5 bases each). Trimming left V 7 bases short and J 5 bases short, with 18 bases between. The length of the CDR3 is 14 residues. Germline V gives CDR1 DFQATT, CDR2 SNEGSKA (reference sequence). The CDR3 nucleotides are TGCAGTGTTACGGACACCCCGGGGAACAATGAGCAGTTCTTC. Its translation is CSVTDTPGNNEQFF.

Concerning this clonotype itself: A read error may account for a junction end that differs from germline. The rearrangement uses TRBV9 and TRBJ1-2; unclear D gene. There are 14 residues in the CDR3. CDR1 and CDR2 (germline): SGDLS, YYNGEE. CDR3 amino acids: CASSVAATNYGHTF. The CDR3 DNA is TGTGCCAGCAGCGTAGCAGCGACAAACTATGGCCACACCTTC.

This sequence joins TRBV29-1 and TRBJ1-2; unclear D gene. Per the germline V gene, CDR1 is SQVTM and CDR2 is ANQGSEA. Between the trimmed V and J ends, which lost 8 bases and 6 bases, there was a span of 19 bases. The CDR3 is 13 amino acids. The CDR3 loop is CSSPSLVSDGYTF. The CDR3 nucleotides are TGCAGCTCTCCGAGCCTAGTAAGCGATGGCTACACCTTC.

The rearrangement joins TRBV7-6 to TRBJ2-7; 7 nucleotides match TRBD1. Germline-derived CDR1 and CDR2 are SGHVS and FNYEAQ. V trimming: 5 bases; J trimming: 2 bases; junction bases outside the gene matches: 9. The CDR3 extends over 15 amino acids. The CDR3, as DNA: TGTGCCAGCAGCCCTAGACAGGGCAGTACCTACGAGCAGTACTTC. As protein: CASSPRQGSTYEQYF.

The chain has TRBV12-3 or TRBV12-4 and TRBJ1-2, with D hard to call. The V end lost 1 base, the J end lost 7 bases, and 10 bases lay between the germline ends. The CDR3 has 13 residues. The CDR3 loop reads CASSLVHGSGYTF. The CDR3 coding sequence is TGTGCCAGCAGTTTAGTCCACGGAAGTGGCTACACCTTC.

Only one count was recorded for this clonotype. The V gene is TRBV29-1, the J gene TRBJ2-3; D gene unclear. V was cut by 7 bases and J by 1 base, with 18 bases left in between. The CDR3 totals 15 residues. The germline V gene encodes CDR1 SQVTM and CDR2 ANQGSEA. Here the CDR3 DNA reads TGCAGCGCTGCTAGTGTTAGTGGGGGCACAGATACGCAGTATTTT. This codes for CSAASVSGGTDTQYF.

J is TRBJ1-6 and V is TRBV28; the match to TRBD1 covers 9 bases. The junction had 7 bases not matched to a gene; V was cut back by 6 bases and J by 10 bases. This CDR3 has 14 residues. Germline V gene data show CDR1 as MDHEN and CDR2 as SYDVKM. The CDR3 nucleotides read TGTGCCAGCAGGACGGACAGGGGACGCTCACCCCTCCACTTT. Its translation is CASRTDRGRSPLHF.

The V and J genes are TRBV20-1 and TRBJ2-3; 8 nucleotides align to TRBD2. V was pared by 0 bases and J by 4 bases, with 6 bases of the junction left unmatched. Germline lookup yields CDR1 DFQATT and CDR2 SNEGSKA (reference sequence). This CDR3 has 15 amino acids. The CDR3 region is CSARDFLAGADTQYF. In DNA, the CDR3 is TGCAGTGCTAGAGATTTCCTAGCGGGTGCAGATACGCAGTATTTT.

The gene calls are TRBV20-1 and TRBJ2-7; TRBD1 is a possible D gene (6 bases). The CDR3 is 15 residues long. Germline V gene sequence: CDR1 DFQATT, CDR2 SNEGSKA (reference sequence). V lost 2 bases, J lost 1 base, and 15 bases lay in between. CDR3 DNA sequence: TGCAGTGCTAGAACTAGGGTTGGACAGTCCTACGAGCAGTACTTC. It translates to CSARTRVGQSYEQYF.

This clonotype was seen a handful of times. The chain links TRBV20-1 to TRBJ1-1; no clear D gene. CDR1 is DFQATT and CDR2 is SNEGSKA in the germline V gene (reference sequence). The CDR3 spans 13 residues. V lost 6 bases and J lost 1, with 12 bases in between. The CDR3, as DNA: TGCAGTGCGCAGGACGAAACGAACACTGAAGCTTTCTTT. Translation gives CSAQDETNTEAFF.

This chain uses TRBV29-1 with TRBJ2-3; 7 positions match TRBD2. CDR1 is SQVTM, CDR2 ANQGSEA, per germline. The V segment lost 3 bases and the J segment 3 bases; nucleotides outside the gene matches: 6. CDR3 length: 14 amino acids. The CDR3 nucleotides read TGCAGCGTTGACGGGCTAGCGGCTACAGATACGCAGTATTTT. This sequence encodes CSVDGLAATDTQYF.

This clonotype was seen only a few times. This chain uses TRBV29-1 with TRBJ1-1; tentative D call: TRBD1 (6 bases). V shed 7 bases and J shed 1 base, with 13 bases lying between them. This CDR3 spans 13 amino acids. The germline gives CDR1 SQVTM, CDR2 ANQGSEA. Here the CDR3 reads CSALTGENTEAFF. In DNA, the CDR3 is TGCAGCGCGCTGACAGGAGAGAACACTGAAGCTTTCTTT.

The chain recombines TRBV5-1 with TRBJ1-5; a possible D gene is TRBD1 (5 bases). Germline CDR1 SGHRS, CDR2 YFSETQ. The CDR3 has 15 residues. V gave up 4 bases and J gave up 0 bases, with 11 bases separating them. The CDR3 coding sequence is TGCGCCAGCAGCCAAGACAGTAATAGCAATCAGCCCCAGCATTTT. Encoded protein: CASSQDSNSNQPQHF.

In nucleotides, the CDR3 is TGTGCCAGCAGTGGCGGGACAGTCCAGGAGCAGTTCTTC. Its protein is CASSGGTVQEQFF. The J gene is TRBJ2-1, the V gene TRBV12-3 or TRBV12-4; possible D gene TRBD1, 7 bases. The CDR3 length is 13 residues. Deletions cut 5 bases from V and 10 bases from J, with 15 bases between.

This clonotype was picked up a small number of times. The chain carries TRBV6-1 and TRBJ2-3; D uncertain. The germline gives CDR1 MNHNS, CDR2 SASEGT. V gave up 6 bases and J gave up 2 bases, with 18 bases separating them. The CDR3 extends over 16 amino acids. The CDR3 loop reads CASRVSPSPFTDTQYF. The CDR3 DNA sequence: TGTGCCAGCAGAGTTAGTCCTAGTCCCTTCACAGATACGCAGTATTTT.

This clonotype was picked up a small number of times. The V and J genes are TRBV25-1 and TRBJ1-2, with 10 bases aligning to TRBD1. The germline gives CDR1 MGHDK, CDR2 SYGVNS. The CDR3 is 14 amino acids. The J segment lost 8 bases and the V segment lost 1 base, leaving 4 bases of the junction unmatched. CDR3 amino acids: CASSEFGTGEGYTF. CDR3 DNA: TGTGCCAGCAGTGAATTCGGGACAGGGGAAGGCTACACCTTC.

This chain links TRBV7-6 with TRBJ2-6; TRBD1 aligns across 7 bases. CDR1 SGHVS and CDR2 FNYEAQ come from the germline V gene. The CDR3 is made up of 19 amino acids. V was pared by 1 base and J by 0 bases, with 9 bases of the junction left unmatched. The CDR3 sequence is CASSLDFGTAYSGANVLTF. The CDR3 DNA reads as TGTGCCAGCAGCTTAGATTTCGGGACAGCGTACTCTGGGGCCAACGTCCTGACTTTC.

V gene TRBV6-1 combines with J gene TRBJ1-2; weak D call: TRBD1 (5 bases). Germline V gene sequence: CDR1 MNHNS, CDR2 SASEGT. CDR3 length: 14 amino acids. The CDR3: CTTKMNAGIYGYTF. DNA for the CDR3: TGTACCACCAAGATGAACGCAGGGATCTATGGCTACACCTTC.

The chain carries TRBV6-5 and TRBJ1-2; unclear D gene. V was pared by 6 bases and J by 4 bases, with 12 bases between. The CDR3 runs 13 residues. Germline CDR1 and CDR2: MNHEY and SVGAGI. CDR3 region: CASRSGSSYGYTF. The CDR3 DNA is TGTGCCAGCAGAAGCGGGTCTTCCTATGGCTACACCTTC.

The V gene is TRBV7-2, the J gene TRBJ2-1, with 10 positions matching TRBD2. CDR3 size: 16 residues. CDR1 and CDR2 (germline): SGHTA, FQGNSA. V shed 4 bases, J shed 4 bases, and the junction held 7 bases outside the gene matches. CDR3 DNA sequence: TGTGCCAGCAGCTGGCTAGCGGGAGCGGGTTACAATGAGCAGTTCTTC. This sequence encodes CASSWLAGAGYNEQFF.

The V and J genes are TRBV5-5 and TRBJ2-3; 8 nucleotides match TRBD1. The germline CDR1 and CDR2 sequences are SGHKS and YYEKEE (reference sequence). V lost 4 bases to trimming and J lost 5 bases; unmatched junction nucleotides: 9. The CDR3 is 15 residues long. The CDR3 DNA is TGTGCCAGCAGCCTTACAGGGGGAGAAAGAGATACGCAGTATTTT. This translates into CASSLTGGERDTQYF.